This TCR beta chain comes out of a study of T cells after yellow fever vaccination. Overall study findings and caveats: Within FACS-sorted repertoires, abundant clonotypes contaminating from the bulk population could be present.

MiXCR was run by TCRdb on the 5' RACE reads, yielding one entry per CDR3 protein. The data contain a few hundred thousand distinct CDR3 sequences, roughly a fifth of them seen just once; the ten biggest clones take up roughly 13%. With regard to this clonotype: Its antigen remains unknown.

The sample in question was PBMCs, obtained 15 days after the yellow fever booster vaccination. The TCR comes from a man in his thirties or forties who received the YFV17D yellow fever vaccine.

In nucleotides, the CDR3 is TGCGCCAGCAGCCCCTCCCGGACGCACCAAGAGACCCAGTACTTC. It yields the protein CASSPSRTHQETQYF. This chain joins TRBV5-1 and TRBJ2-5; D is ambiguous. This CDR3 contains 15 residues. V lost 4 bases and J 0 bases, leaving 13 bases between the germline ends. The V gene's germline CDR1 is SGHRS and CDR2 YFSETQ.